This TCR beta chain emerged from a study of cytomegalovirus exposure and HLA in healthy donors. PCR used 60 Vbeta primers and 13 Jbeta primers. Clones were sequenced by immunoSEQ multiplex PCR, and TCRdb holds only the in-frame ones, with some missing. Among some 190,000 clones, 65% to 80% were seen once, and the ten largest hold about 4.8%. This CDR3 is built from 14 residues. Germline CDR1 is SGHTA and CDR2 is FQGTGA. V was clipped by 8 bases and J by 4 bases, with 16 bases between them. This clonotype was obtained from a young man in good health and CMV-seropositive. The chain employs TRBV7-3 and TRBJ2-3, with D perhaps TRBD2 (6 bases). The material sequenced was PBMCs. The CDR3 spells CASAGRGSSDTQYF. The CDR3 DNA follows: TGTGCCAGCGCTGGACGGGGGAGTTCAGATACGCAGTATTTT.